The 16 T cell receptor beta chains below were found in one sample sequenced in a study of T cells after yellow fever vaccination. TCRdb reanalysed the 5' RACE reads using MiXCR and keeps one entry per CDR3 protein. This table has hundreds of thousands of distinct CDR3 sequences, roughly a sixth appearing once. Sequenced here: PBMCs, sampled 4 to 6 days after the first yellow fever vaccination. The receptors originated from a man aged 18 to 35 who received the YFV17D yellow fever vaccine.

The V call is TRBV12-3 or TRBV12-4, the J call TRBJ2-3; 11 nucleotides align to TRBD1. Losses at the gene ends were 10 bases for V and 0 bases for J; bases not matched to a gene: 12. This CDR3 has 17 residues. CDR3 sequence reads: CANSGQGASTSTDTQYF. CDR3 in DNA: TGTGCCAACTCCGGACAGGGGGCCTCCACTAGCACAGATACGCAGTATTTT.

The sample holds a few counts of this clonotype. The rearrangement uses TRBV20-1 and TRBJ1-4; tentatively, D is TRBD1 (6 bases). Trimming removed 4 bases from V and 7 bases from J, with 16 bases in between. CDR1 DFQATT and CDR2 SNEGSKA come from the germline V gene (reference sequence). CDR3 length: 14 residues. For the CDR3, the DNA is TGCAGTGCTACGAGGGAAGGGGGTGGTGAAAAACTGTTTTTT. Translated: CSATREGGGEKLFF.

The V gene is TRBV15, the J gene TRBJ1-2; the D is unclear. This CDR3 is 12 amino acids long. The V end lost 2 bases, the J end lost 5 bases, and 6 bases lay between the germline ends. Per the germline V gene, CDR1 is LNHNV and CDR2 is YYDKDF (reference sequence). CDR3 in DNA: TGTGCCACCAGCAGAATGGGGTATGGCTACACCTTC. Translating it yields CATSRMGYGYTF.

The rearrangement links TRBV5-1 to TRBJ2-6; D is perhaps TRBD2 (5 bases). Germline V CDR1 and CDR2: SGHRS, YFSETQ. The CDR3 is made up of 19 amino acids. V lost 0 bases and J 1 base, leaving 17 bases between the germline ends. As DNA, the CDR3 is TGCGCCAGCAGCTTGGCCGGCAGACTAAAGGCTTCTGGGGCCAACGTCCTGACTTTC. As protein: CASSLAGRLKASGANVLTF.

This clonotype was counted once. The chain's CDR3 is CASTLGGEQYF. CDR3 nucleotides: TGTGCCAGCACCCTGGGGGGCGAGCAGTACTTC. V is TRBV5-6 and J is TRBJ2-7, with D perhaps TRBD2 (6 bases). The CDR3 has 11 residues. Germline CDR1 reads SGHDT; CDR2 reads YYEEEE. Trimming removed 6 bases from V and 6 bases from J, with 10 bases in between. The full variable domain, in which reference TRBV5-6 and TRBJ2-7 provide the parts outside the CDR3, is DAGVTQSPTHLIKTRGQQVTLRCSPKSGHDTVSWYQQALGQGPQFIFQYYEEEERQRGNFPDRFSGHQFPNYSSELNVNALLLGDSALYLCASTLGGEQYFGPGTRLTVT.

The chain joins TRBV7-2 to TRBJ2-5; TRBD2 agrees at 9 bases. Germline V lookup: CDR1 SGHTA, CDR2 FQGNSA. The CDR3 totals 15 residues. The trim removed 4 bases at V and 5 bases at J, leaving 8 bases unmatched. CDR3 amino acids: CASSSPSGASETQYF. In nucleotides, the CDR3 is TGTGCCAGCAGCTCACCTAGCGGGGCTTCGGAGACCCAGTACTTC.

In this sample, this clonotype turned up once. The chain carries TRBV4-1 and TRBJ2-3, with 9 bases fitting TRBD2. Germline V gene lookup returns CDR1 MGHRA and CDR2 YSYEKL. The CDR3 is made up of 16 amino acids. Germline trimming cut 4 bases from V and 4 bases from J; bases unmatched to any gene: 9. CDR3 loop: CASSRGPGLAPDTQYF. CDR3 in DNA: TGCGCCAGCAGCCGAGGACCGGGACTAGCACCAGATACGCAGTATTTT.

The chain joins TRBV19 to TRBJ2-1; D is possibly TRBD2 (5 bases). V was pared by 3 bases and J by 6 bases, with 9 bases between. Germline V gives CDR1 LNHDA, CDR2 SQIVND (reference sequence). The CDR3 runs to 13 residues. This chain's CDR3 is CASSMSDFNEQFF. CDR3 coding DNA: TGTGCCAGTAGTATGTCGGACTTCAATGAGCAGTTCTTC.

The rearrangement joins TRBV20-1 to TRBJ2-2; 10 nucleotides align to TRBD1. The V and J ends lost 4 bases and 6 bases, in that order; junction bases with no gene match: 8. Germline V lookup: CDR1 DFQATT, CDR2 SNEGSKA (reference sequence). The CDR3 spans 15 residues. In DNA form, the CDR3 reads TGCAGTGCTAAGAGGACAGGGGGACTGGCCGGGGAGCTGTTTTTT. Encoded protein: CSAKRTGGLAGELFF.

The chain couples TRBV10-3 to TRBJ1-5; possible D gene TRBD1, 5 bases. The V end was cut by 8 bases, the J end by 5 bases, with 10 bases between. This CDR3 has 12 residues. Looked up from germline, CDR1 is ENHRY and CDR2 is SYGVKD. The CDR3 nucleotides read TGTGCCATCTCGACAGAGGATCAGCCCCAGCATTTT. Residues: CAISTEDQPQHF.

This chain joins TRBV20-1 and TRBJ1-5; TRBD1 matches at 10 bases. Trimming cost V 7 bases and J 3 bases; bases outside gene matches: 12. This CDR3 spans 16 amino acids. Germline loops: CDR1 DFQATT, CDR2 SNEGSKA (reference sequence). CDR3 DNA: TGCAGTGTAAAAGGGACAGGGGAGTCCCTCAATCAGCCCCAGCATTTT. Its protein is CSVKGTGESLNQPQHF.

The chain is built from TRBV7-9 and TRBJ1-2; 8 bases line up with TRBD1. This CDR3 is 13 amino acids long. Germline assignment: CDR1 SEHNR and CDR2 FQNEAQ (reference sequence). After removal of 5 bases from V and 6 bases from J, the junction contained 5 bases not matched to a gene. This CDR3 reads CASSVGQVDGYTF. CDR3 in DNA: TGTGCCAGCAGCGTGGGACAGGTGGATGGCTACACCTTC.

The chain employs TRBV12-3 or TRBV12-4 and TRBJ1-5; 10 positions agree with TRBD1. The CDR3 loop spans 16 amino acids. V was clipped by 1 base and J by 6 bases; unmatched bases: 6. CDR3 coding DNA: TGTGCCAGCAGTTTAGTCGGACAGGGGGGTGCTCAGCCCCAGCATTTT. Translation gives CASSLVGQGGAQPQHF.

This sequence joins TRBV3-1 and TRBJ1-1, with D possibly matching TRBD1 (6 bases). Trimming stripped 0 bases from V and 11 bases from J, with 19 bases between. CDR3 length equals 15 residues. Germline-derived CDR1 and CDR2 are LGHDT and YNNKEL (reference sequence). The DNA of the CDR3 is TGTGCCAGCAGCCAAGAGGTGGGGGCCGCAAATAAGGCTTTCTTT. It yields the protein CASSQEVGAANKAFF.

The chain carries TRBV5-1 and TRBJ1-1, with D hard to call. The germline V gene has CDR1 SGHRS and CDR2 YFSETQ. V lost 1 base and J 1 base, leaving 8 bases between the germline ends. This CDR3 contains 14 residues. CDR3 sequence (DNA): TGCGCCAGCAGCTTGTCTTTAGGGAACACTGAAGCTTTCTTT. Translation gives CASSLSLGNTEAFF.

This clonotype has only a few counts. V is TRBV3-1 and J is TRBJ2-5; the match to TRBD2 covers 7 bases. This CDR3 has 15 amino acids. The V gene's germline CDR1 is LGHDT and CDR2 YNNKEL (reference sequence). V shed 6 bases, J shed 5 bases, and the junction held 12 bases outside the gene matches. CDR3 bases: TGTGCCAGCAGTCAGACATGGCGGGGGATGGAGACCCAGTACTTC. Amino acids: CASSQTWRGMETQYF.